Presented here are 20 T cell receptor beta chains from one specimen sequenced in a study of blood T cell repertoires in COVID-19. The assay was immunoSEQ multiplex PCR, and TCRdb's table has in-frame clones only and misses some. The sample holds some 120,000 clones, around nine tenths seen once. The sample was peripheral blood. The receptor set was obtained from a man in his fifties with acute or convalescent COVID-19.

The chain has TRBV3-1 (or the pseudogene TRBV3-2) and TRBJ1-2; possibly TRBD1 for D (6 bases). V lost 8 bases and J lost 13, with 23 bases in between. CDR3 length equals 13 residues. Germline values: CDR1 LGHDT, CDR2 YNNKEL (reference sequence). CDR3 in amino acids: CASESARGGKSTF. The CDR3 nucleotides are TGTGCCAGCGAATCGGCCAGGGGAGGGAAAAGCACCTTC.

This rearrangement joins TRBV6-5 to TRBJ1-5; the match to TRBD1 covers 9 bases. The V segment lost 7 bases and the J segment 4 bases; nucleotides outside the gene matches: 2. The CDR3 is 13 residues long. Germline V gene data show CDR1 as MNHEY and CDR2 as SVGAGI. Written as DNA, the CDR3 is TGTGCCAGCATTGGACAGGGGAATCAGCCCCAGCATTTT. This gives the protein CASIGQGNQPQHF.

The chain employs TRBV25-1 and TRBJ1-5, with 7 positions matching TRBD1. V was clipped by 8 bases and J by 2 bases; unmatched bases: 12. The CDR3 covers 16 residues. Germline V CDR1 and CDR2: MGHDK, SYGVNS. This chain's CDR3 is CASGDPGTEGNQPQHF. The CDR3 nucleotides read TGTGCCAGCGGGGACCCGGGGACAGAAGGCAATCAGCCCCAGCATTTT.

The chain recombines TRBV7-9 with TRBJ1-2; 8 nucleotides match TRBD1. J gave up 4 bases and V 1 base, and 2 bases lay outside the gene matches. The CDR3 runs to 14 residues. The germline V gene has CDR1 SEHNR and CDR2 FQNEAQ (reference sequence). CDR3 DNA sequence: TGTGCCAGCAGCTTAGACACAGGGGGCTATGGCTACACCTTC. Residues: CASSLDTGGYGYTF.

The CDR3 loop is CAISESSRDLTYEQYF. The CDR3 DNA reads TGTGCCATCAGTGAGTCGTCCAGGGATTTAACCTACGAGCAGTACTTC. This chain joins TRBV10-3 and TRBJ2-7; D is possibly TRBD1 (5 bases). From germline, CDR1 is ENHRY and CDR2 SYGVKD. The CDR3 consists of 16 residues. With 0 bases removed from V and 2 bases from J, the gap between germline ends came to 14 bases.

V is TRBV18 and J is TRBJ1-6; no clear D gene. CDR1 is KGHSH, CDR2 LQKENI, per germline. The CDR3 has 14 residues. V shed 3 bases and J shed 5 bases, with 8 bases lying between them. This CDR3 is CASSPGRDNSPLHF. Written as DNA, the CDR3 is TGTGCCAGCTCACCGGGGAGGGATAATTCACCCCTCCACTTT.

The rearrangement uses TRBV30 and TRBJ1-4, with D maybe TRBD1 (6 bases). Germline CDR1 is GTSNPN and CDR2 is SVGIG (reference sequence). This CDR3 has 17 amino acids. The germline V and J ends were trimmed by 3 bases and 1 base, with 18 bases remaining between them. CDR3 in amino acids: CAWSLRGAGRTNEKLFF. The CDR3 DNA sequence: TGTGCCTGGAGCTTGCGGGGGGCTGGTCGAACTAATGAAAAACTGTTTTTT.

This sequence joins TRBV24-1 and TRBJ2-2, with TRBD1 matching 8 bases. CDR1 and CDR2 (germline): KGHDR, SFDVKD. With V trimmed by 3 bases and J by 3 bases, 5 bases remained unmatched. The CDR3 runs to 16 residues. CDR3 region: CATSDPDREDTGELFF. CDR3 sequence (DNA): TGTGCCACCAGTGATCCGGACAGGGAGGACACCGGGGAGCTGTTTTTT.

The CDR3 loop reads CAWSSTARGEQFF. The CDR3 DNA sequence: TGTGCCTGGAGTTCCACGGCACGAGGTGAGCAGTTCTTC. The rearrangement joins TRBV30 to TRBJ2-1; the D is unclear. This CDR3 has 13 residues. Trimming removed 2 bases at V and 9 bases at J, with 14 bases between. The germline V gene has CDR1 GTSNPN and CDR2 SVGIG (reference sequence). Complete variable domain (other parts from reference TRBV30 and TRBJ2-1): SQTIHQWPATLVQPVGSPLSLECTVEGTSNPNLYWYRQAAGRGLQLLFYSVGIGQISSEVPQNLSASRPQDRQFILSSKKLLLSDSGFYLCAWSSTARGEQFFGPGTRLTVL.

The V call is TRBV27, the J call TRBJ2-1; 13 bases fit TRBD2. This CDR3 has 15 residues. Germline CDR1 is MNHEY and CDR2 is SMNVEV (reference sequence). The J segment lost 7 bases and the V segment lost 6 bases, leaving 6 bases of the junction unmatched. The chain's CDR3 is CASSPVGLAGNEQFF. The CDR3 bases are TGTGCCAGCAGCCCAGTGGGACTAGCGGGAAATGAGCAGTTCTTC.

The V gene is TRBV3-1 (or the pseudogene TRBV3-2), the J gene TRBJ1-5, with a tentative D call TRBD1 (5 bases). V dropped 10 bases and J dropped 6 bases, with 19 bases sitting between them. The CDR3 is 14 amino acids. CDR1 is LGHDT and CDR2 is YNNKEL in the germline V gene (reference sequence). CDR3 sequence (DNA): TGTGCCACCCACTCAGGGCAGTCGGGTCAGCCCCAGCATTTT. As protein: CATHSGQSGQPQHF.

The chain combines TRBV19 with TRBJ2-7; weak D call: TRBD1 (5 bases). Germline CDR1 is LNHDA and CDR2 is SQIVND (reference sequence). V was cut by 3 bases and J by 0 bases, with 9 bases left in between. The length of the CDR3 is 14 residues. This CDR3 is CASSMVQDSYEQYF. As DNA, the CDR3 is TGTGCCAGTAGTATGGTACAGGACTCCTACGAGCAGTACTTC.

This chain joins TRBV11-3 and TRBJ2-7, with D perhaps matching TRBD2 (6 bases). The CDR3 totals 14 residues. Trimming stripped 6 bases from V and 0 bases from J, with 12 bases between. Germline V CDR1 and CDR2: SGHNT, YENEEA. This CDR3 reads CASSRRGSSYEQYF. The DNA for the CDR3 is TGTGCCAGCAGTCGGAGGGGAAGCTCCTACGAGCAGTACTTC. The full variable domain, rest sourced from reference TRBV11-3 and TRBJ2-7, is EAGVVQSPRYKIIEKKQPVAFWCNPISGHNTLYWYLQNLGQGPELLIRYENEEAVDDSQLPKDRFSAERLKGVDSTLKIQPAELGDSAVYLCASSRRGSSYEQYFGPGTRLTVT.

The chain combines TRBV2 with TRBJ2-5; tentative D call: TRBD2 (5 bases). The CDR3 has 12 residues. The V gene lost 8 bases and the J gene lost 3 bases, with 10 bases spanning the gap. In germline, CDR1 is SNHLY, CDR2 FYNNEI. The CDR3 DNA is TGTGCCAGCGGGAGCCTGGAAGAGACCCAGTACTTC. Its protein is CASGSLEETQYF.

In regard to this clone: The junction and the germline gene differ at one end; a read error may be behind it. V and J are TRBV6-1 and TRBJ2-7; D is uncertain. In germline, CDR1 is MNHNS, CDR2 SASEGT. The CDR3 runs to 13 residues. In nucleotides, the CDR3 is TGTGCCAGCAGCGAAGCTTACTCCTACGAGCAGTACTTC. Translation gives CASSEAYSYEQYF.

The rearrangement links TRBV27 to TRBJ2-7; 7 positions match TRBD1. This CDR3 has 14 residues. The V segment lost 5 bases and the J segment 1 base; nucleotides outside the gene matches: 5. Germline-derived CDR1 and CDR2 are MNHEY and SMNVEV (reference sequence). CDR3 DNA sequence: TGTGCCAGCAGTCCCCTGGACAGGTCCTACGAGCAGTACTTC. It translates to CASSPLDRSYEQYF.

The J gene is TRBJ1-2, the V gene TRBV6-5, with TRBD1 as a possible D gene (5 bases). Germline V gives CDR1 MNHEY, CDR2 SVGAGI. The germline V and J ends were trimmed by 7 bases and 3 bases, with 9 bases remaining between them. The CDR3 extends over 12 amino acids. DNA for the CDR3: TGTGCCAGCAAAAAACAGGACTATGGCTACACCTTC. It encodes CASKKQDYGYTF.

The J gene is TRBJ2-3, the V gene TRBV9; 7 bases align to TRBD2. Germline-derived CDR1 and CDR2 are SGDLS and YYNGEE. V was clipped by 0 bases and J by 3 bases; unmatched bases: 4. The CDR3 contains 15 residues. For the CDR3, the DNA is TGTGCCAGCAGCGTAGGTCCGGGAGGAACAGATACGCAGTATTTT. This sequence encodes CASSVGPGGTDTQYF.

The rearrangement uses TRBV6-6 and TRBJ1-1; the D gene is possibly TRBD1 (6 bases). The CDR3 has 16 residues. Trimming shortened V by 2 bases and J by 7 bases, and 20 bases separated the two germline ends. In germline, CDR1 is MNHNY, CDR2 SVGAGI (reference sequence). CDR3 region: CASSYPWGQGVGEAFF. The CDR3 DNA reads as TGTGCCAGCAGTTACCCCTGGGGGCAGGGAGTTGGTGAAGCTTTCTTT.

There are a few counts of this clone. The chain couples TRBV18 to TRBJ1-2, with unresolved D. This CDR3 region has 13 residues. Trimming removed 6 bases at V and 5 bases at J, with 13 bases between. Per the germline V gene, CDR1 is KGHSH and CDR2 is LQKENI. Here the CDR3 DNA reads TGTGCCAGCTCGACCCGGGGAGGATATGGCTACACCTTC. Protein sequence: CASSTRGGYGYTF.